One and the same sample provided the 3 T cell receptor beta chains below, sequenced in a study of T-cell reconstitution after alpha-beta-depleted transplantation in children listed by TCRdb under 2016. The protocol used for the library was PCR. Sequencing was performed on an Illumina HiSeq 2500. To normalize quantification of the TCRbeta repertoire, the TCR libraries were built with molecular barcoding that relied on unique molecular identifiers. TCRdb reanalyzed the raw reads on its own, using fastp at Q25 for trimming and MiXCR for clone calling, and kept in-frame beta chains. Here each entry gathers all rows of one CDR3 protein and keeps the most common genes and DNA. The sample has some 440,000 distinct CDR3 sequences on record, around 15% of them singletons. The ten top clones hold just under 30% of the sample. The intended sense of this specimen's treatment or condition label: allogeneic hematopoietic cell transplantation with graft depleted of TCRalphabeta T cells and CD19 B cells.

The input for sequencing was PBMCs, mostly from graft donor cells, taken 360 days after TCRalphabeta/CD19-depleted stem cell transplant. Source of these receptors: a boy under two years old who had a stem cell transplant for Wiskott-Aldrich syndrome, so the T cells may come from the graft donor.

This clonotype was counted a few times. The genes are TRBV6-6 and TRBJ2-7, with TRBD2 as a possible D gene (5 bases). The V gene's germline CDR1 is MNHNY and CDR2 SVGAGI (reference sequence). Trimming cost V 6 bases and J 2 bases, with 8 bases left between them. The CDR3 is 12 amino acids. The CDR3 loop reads CASSTGAYEQYF. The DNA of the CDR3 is TGTGCCAGCAGCACCGGGGCCTACGAGCAGTACTTC.

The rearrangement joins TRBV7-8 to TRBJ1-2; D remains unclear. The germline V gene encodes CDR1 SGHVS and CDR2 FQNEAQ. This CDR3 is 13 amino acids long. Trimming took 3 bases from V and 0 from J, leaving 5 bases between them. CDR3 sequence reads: CASSFRTNYGYTF. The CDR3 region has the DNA TGTGCCAGCAGCTTTCGGACTAACTATGGCTACACCTTC.

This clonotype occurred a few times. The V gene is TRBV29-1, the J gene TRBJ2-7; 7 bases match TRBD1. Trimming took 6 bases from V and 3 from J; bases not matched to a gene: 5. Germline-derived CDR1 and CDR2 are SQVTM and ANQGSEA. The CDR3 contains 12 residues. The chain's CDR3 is CSVLRDSYEQYF. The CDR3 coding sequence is TGCAGCGTCCTCCGGGACAGCTACGAGCAGTACTTC.